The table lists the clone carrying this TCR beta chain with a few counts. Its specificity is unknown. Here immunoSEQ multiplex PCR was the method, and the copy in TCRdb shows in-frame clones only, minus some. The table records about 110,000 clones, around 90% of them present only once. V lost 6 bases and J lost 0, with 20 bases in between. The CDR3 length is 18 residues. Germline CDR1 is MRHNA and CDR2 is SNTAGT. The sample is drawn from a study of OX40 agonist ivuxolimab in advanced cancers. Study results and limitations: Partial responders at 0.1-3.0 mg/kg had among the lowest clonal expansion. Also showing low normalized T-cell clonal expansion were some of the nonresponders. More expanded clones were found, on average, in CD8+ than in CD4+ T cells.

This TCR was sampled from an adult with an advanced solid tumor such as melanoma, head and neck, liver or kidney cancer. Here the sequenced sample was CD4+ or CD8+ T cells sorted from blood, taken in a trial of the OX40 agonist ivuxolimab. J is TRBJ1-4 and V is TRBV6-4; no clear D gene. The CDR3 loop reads CASRRAAYPGATNEKLFF. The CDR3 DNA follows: TGTGCCAGCAGGAGGGCGGCCTATCCCGGTGCAACTAATGAAAAACTGTTTTTT.